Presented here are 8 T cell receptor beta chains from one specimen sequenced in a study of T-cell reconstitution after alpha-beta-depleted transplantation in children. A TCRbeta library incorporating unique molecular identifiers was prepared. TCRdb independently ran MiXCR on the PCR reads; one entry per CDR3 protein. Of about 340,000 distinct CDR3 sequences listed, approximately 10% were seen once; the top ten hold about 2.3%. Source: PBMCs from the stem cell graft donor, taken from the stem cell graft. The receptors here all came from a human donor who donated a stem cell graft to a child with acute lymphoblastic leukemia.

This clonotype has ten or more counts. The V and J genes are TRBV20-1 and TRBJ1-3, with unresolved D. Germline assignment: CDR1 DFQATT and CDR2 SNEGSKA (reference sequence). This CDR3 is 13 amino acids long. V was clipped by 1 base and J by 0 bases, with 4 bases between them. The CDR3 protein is CSARGGSGNTIYF. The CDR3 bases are TGCAGTGCTAGAGGGGGCTCTGGAAACACCATATATTTT.

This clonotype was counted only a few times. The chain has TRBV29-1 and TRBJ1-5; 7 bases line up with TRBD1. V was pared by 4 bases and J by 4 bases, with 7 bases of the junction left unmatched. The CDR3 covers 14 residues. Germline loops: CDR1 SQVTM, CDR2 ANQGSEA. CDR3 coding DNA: TGCAGCGTTGTAATGTCAGGGGGGAATCAGCCCCAGCATTTT. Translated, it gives CSVVMSGGNQPQHF.

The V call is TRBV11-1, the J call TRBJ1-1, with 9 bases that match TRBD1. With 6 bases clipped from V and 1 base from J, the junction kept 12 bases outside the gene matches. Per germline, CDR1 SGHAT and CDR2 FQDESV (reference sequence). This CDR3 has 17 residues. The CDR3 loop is CASRNRGQGLANTEAFF. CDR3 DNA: TGTGCCAGCAGAAATCGAGGACAGGGGCTGGCGAACACTGAAGCTTTCTTT.

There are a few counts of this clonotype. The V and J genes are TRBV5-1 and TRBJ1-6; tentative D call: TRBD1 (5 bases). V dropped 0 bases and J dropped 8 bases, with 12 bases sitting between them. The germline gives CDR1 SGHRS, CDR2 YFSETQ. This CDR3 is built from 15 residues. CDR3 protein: CASSLAAGGDSPLHF. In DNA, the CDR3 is TGCGCCAGCAGCTTGGCAGCCGGAGGGGATTCACCCCTCCACTTT. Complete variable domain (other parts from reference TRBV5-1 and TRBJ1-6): KAGVTQTPRYLIKTRGQQVTLSCSPISGHRSVSWYQQTPGQGLQFLFEYFSETQRNKGNFPGRFSGRQFSNSRSEMNVSTLELGDSALYLCASSLAAGGDSPLHFGNGTRLTVT.

The DNA of the CDR3 is TGCGCCAGCAGCCAAGGGGGCACCTTTTGGAATGAGCAGTTCTTC. It encodes CASSQGGTFWNEQFF. This chain uses TRBV4-3 with TRBJ2-1, with a weak D call TRBD1 (5 bases). V lost 1 base and J 7 bases, leaving 14 bases between the germline ends. There are 15 residues in the CDR3. Per the germline V gene, CDR1 is LGHNA and CDR2 is YSLEER.

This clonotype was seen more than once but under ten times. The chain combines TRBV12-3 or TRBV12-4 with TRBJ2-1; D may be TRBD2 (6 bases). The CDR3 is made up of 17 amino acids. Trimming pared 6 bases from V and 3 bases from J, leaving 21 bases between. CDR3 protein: CASSHVLVRTNYNEQFF. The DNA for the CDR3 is TGTGCCAGCAGCCACGTCCTAGTCCGGACTAACTACAATGAGCAGTTCTTC.

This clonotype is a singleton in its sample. The CDR3 region is CASRLIGGLETQYF. The CDR3 DNA reads as TGTGCCAGCAGACTAATCGGGGGCCTAGAGACCCAGTACTTC. The chain couples TRBV28 to TRBJ2-5; D is tentatively TRBD1 or TRBD2 (6 bases each). The CDR3 runs to 14 residues. Germline assignment: CDR1 MDHEN and CDR2 SYDVKM. Trimming stripped 6 bases from V and 4 bases from J, with 15 bases between.

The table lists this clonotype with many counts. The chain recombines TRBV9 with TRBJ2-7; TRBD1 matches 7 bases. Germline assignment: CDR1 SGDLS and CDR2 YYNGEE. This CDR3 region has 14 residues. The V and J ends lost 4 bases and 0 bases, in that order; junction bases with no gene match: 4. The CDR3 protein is CASSFRDSSYEQYF. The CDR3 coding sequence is TGTGCCAGCAGCTTCCGGGACAGCTCCTACGAGCAGTACTTC. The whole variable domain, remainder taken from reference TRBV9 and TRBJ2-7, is DSGVTQTPKHLITATGQRVTLRCSPRSGDLSVYWYQQSLDQGLQFLIQYYNGEERAKGNILERFSAQQFPDLHSELNLSSLELGDSALYFCASSFRDSSYEQYFGPGTRLTVT.